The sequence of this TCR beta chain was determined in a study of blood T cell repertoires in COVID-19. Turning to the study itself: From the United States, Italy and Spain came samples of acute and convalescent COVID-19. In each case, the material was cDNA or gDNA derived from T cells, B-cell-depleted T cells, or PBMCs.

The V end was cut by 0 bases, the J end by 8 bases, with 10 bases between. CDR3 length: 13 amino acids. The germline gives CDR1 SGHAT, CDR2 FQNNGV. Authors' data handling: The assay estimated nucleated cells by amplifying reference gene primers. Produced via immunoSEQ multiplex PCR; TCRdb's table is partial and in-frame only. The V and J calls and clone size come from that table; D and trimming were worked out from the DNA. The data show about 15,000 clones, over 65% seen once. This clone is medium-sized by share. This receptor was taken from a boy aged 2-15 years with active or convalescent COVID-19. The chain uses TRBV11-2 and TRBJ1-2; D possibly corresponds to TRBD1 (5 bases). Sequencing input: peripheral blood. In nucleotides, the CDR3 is TGTGCCAGCAGCTTAGATTACGGGGGAGGCTACACCTTC. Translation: CASSLDYGGGYTF. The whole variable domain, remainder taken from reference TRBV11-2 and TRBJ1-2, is EAGVAQSPRYKIIEKRQSVAFWCNPISGHATLYWYQQILGQGPKLLIQFQNNGVVDDSQLPKDRFSAERLKGVDSTLKIQPAKLEDSAVYLCASSLDYGGGYTFGSGTRLTVV.